The present TCR beta chain was sequenced within a study of T-cell reconstitution after alpha-beta-depleted transplantation in children. V gave up 8 bases and J gave up 7 bases, with 8 bases separating them. The CDR3 length is 10 residues. Germline V gives CDR1 SNHLY, CDR2 FYNNEI. It was with unique molecular identifiers that the TCRbeta library was prepared. TCRdb fed the PCR reads into MiXCR, producing one record per CDR3 protein. The data contain approximately 590,000 distinct CDR3 sequences, 10% of them singletons. The specimen comprised PBMCs from the stem cell graft donor, sampled from the stem cell graft. This chain uses TRBV2 with TRBJ2-5, with D unresolved. This TCR derives from a human donor who donated a stem cell graft to a child with acute myeloid leukemia. CDR3 sequence reads: CASRVGTQYF. CDR3 bases: TGTGCCAGCCGAGTGGGGACCCAGTACTTC.